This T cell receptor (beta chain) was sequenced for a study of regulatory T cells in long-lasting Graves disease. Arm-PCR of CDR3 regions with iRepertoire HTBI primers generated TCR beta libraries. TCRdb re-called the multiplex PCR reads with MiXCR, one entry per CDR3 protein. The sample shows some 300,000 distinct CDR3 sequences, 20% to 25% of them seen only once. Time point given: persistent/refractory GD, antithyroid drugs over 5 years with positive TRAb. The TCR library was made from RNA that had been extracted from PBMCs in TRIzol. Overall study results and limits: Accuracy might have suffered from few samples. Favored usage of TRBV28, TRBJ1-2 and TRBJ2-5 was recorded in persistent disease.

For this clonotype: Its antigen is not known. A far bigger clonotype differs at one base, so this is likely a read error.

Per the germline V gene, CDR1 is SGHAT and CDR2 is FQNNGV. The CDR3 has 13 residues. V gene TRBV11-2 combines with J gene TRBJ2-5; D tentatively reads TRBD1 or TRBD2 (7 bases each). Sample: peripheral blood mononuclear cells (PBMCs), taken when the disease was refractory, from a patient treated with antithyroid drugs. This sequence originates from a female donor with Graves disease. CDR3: CACSLRGRGQPSF. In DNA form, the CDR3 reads TGTGCCTGCAGCTTAAGAGGGAGGGGACAGCCCTCCTTC.